This T cell receptor (beta chain) was recorded in a study of blood T cell repertoires in COVID-19. The V end lost 0 bases, the J end lost 9 bases, and 23 bases lay between the germline ends. Germline V gene data show CDR1 as LGHNA and CDR2 as YNFKEQ. This CDR3 is 18 amino acids long. This table comes from immunoSEQ multiplex PCR, and its TCRdb copy is limited to in-frame clones, with some not included. The repertoire holds about 270,000 clones, with about 89% as singletons. The V call is TRBV4-2, the J call TRBJ2-2, with TRBD2 as a possible D gene (5 bases). This clonotype was obtained from a man aged 35 to 55 who had recovered from COVID-19. The sample comprised peripheral blood. CDR3 DNA sequence: TGTGCCAGCAGCCAAGAAAGGGCCGGAGCCCTCGGGAACCGGGAGCTGTTTTTT. Encoded protein: CASSQERAGALGNRELFF.